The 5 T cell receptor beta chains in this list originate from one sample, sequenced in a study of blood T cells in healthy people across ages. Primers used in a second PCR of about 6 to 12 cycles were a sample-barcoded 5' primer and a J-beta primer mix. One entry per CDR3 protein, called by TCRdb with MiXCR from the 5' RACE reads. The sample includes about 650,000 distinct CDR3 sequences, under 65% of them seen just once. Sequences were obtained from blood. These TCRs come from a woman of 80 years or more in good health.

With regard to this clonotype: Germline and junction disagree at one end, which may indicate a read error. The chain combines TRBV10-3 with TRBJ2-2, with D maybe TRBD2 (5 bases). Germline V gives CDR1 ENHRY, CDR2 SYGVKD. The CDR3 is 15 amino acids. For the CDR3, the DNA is TGTGCCATCAGTGACGGACCGCGAACGACCGGGGAGATGTTTTTT. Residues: CAISDGPRTTGEMFF.

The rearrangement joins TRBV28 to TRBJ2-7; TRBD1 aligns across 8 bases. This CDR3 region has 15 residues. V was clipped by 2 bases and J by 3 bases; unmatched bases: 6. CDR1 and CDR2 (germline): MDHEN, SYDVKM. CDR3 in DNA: TGTGCCAGCAGTTTACAGCCGGGACAGGACTACGAGCAGTACTTC. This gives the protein CASSLQPGQDYEQYF.

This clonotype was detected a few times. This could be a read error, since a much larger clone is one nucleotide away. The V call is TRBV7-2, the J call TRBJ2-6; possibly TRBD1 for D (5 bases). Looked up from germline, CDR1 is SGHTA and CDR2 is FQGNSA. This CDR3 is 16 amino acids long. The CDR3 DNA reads TGTGCCAGCAGCTTATTCAGGATATCTGGGGCCAACGTCCCGACTTTC. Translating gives CASSLFRISGANVPTF.

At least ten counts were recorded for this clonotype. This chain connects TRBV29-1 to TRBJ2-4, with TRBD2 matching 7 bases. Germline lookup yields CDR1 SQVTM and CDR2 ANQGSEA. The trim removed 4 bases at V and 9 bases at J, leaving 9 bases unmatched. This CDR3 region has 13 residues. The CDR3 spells CSVGGSSTRIQYF. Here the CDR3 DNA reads TGCAGCGTTGGCGGGAGCTCGACGCGCATTCAGTACTTC.

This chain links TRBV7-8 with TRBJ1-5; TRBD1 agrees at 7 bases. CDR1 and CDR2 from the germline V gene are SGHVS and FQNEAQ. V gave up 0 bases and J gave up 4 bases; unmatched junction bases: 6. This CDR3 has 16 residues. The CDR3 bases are TGTGCCAGCAGCTTAGCCTTACAGGGGATTAATCAGCCCCAGCATTTT. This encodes CASSLALQGINQPQHF.